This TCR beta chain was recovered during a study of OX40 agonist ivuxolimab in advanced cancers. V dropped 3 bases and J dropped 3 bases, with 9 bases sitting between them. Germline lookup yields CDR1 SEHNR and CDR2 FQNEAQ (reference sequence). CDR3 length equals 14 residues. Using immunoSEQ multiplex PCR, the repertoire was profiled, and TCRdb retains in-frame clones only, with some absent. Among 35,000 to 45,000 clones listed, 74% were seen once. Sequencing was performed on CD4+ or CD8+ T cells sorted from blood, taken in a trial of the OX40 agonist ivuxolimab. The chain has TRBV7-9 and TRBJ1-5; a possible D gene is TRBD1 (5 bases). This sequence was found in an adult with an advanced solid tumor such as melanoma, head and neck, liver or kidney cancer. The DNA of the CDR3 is TGTGCCAGCAGCTTGCAGGGATACAATCAGCCCCAGCATTTT. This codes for CASSLQGYNQPQHF.